The present TCR beta chain was sequenced within a study of STAT5B mutations in CD4+ large granular lymphocyte leukemia. Study-wide context: Healthy donors showed HLA-associated enrichment of the CDR3 'QG' motif.

CDR1 is LNHDA, CDR2 SQIVND, per germline (reference sequence). V was clipped by 7 bases and J by 4 bases, with 17 bases between them. The CDR3 extends over 15 amino acids. Sequencing used immunoSEQ multiplex PCR; TCRdb keeps in-frame clones, though not all of them. The sample has 20,000 or so clones, 75% seen once; the top ten hold about 4.2%. In regard to this clone: Its specificity is unknown.

Study results and limitations: Compared with healthy controls (2/35), patient top clones favored TRBV06 (8/27). No patients shared main leukemic clonotypes, though about 25% appeared at low frequency elsewhere.

The sample comprised CD4+ T cells from blood buffy coats. This sequence originates from a human donor in good health. V gene TRBV19 combines with J gene TRBJ1-5, with a weak D call TRBD1 (5 bases). CDR3 sequence: CASTPLSGGNQPQHF. The CDR3, as DNA: TGTGCCAGTACCCCACTAAGTGGGGGGAATCAGCCCCAGCATTTT.